Reported below is one T cell receptor beta chain. Here immunoSEQ multiplex PCR was the method, and the copy in TCRdb shows in-frame clones only, minus some. The profile shows about 3,300 clones, approximately 95% of them singletons. The time point is: inflamed ileum from the surgical specimen. This sample stems from a study of T cell repertoires in ileal Crohn's disease. Across the whole study: Each sample's TCRB immunosequencing used five hundred nanograms of biopsy DNA.

Germline V gene sequence: CDR1 LGHNA, CDR2 YSLEER. The CDR3 is made up of 15 amino acids. Trimming removed 3 bases from V and 3 bases from J; junction bases left unmatched: 6. The sequence came from an adult with Crohn's disease. Sequenced material: ileal tissue. The chain carries TRBV4-3 and TRBJ2-7; 9 bases align to TRBD1. The CDR3 region has the DNA TGCGCCAGCAGCCAGATTCCGGGACAGGGCTACGAGCAGTACTTC. Its translation: CASSQIPGQGYEQYF.